The 26 T cell receptor beta chains in this list originate from one sample, sequenced in a study of blood T cell repertoires in COVID-19. Profiled with immunoSEQ multiplex PCR; TCRdb holds only in-frame clones, not every one. The table records some 160,000 clones, 80% to 90% of them present only once. Sequenced input: peripheral blood. The receptors here all came from a woman aged 60-75 years with active COVID-19.

The chain uses TRBV21-1 and TRBJ2-7; the table's D call, TRBD2, has no DNA check behind it. TRBV21-1 is labeled a pseudogene. The CDR3 totals 12 residues. This CDR3 reads CASSSRDYEQYF. The CDR3 region has the DNA TGTGCCAGCAGCTCCCGGGATTACGAGCAGTACTTC.

V gene TRBV27 combines with J gene TRBJ2-1; TRBD2 agrees at 7 bases. Germline CDR1 MNHEY, CDR2 SMNVEV (reference sequence). J was trimmed by 4 bases and V by 0 bases; bases with no gene match: 6. CDR3 size: 16 residues. The CDR3 DNA follows: TGTGCCAGCAGTTTATCTGGACTAGTGCTATACAATGAGCAGTTCTTC. Amino acids: CASSLSGLVLYNEQFF.

This clone was observed a few times. The chain couples TRBV19 to TRBJ1-5, with D possibly being TRBD1 (5 bases). V dropped 6 bases and J dropped 5 bases, with 11 bases sitting between them. This CDR3 comprises 13 residues. Germline V gives CDR1 LNHDA, CDR2 SQIVND (reference sequence). In nucleotides, the CDR3 is TGTGCCAGTAGCTCGACAGCTCATCAGCCCCAGCATTTT. It translates to CASSSTAHQPQHF.

The chain joins TRBV6-2 or TRBV6-3 to TRBJ2-7; weak D call: TRBD2 (6 bases). CDR1 MNHEY and CDR2 SVGEGT come from the germline V gene. V dropped 6 bases and J dropped 0 bases, with 15 bases sitting between them. The CDR3 spans 15 residues. CDR3 protein: CASSPLVGGSYEQYF. For the CDR3, the DNA is TGTGCCAGCAGCCCACTTGTGGGGGGCTCCTACGAGCAGTACTTC.

The chain links TRBV2 to TRBJ2-1; 7 nucleotides align to TRBD2. Unmatched junction bases numbered 9, after V lost 5 bases and J lost 2 bases. The germline CDR1 and CDR2 sequences are SNHLY and FYNNEI. There are 16 residues in the CDR3. CDR3 sequence reads: CASSLQREAAYNEQFF. For the CDR3, the DNA is TGTGCCAGCAGTCTACAACGGGAGGCCGCCTACAATGAGCAGTTCTTC.

The rearrangement links TRBV28 to TRBJ1-2, with TRBD1 as a possible D gene (5 bases). Germline V gene lookup returns CDR1 MDHEN and CDR2 SYDVKM. The CDR3 is 13 residues long. V was trimmed by 6 bases and J by 3 bases, leaving 11 bases between them. The CDR3 sequence is CASSPGGDYGYTF. The CDR3 DNA is TGTGCCAGCAGCCCGGGAGGGGACTATGGCTACACCTTC.

J is TRBJ2-7 and V is TRBV29-1, with a possible D match to TRBD2 (6 bases). CDR1 is SQVTM and CDR2 is ANQGSEA in the germline V gene. V was cut by 6 bases and J by 6 bases, with 15 bases left in between. CDR3 length: 12 residues. The CDR3 reads CSVGHGGGEQYF. The CDR3 DNA sequence: TGCAGCGTAGGACACGGGGGAGGCGAGCAGTACTTC.

The chain uses TRBV19 and TRBJ1-1; 10 bases are shared with TRBD1. CDR1 is LNHDA and CDR2 is SQIVND in the germline V gene (reference sequence). This CDR3 has 14 residues. The J segment lost 3 bases and the V segment lost 7 bases, leaving 5 bases of the junction unmatched. The CDR3 protein is CASTPGQGHTEAFF. DNA for the CDR3: TGTGCCAGTACTCCGGGACAGGGGCACACTGAAGCTTTCTTT. Filled out from reference TRBV19 and TRBJ1-1, the complete variable domain reads DGGITQSPKYLFRKEGQNVTLSCEQNLNHDAMYWYRQDPGQGLRLIYYSQIVNDFQKGDIAEGYSVSREKKESFPLTVTSAQKNPTAFYLCASTPGQGHTEAFFGQGTRLTVV.

The CDR3 coding sequence is TGTGCCACCTCTCTAGCGGGAGCTTTGGGAGAGCAGTACTTC. Translated, it gives CATSLAGALGEQYF. V gene TRBV10-3 combines with J gene TRBJ2-7; 10 nucleotides agree with TRBD2. Per the germline V gene, CDR1 is ENHRY and CDR2 is SYGVKD. The CDR3 sequence is 14 residues long. With V trimmed by 10 bases and J by 7 bases, 13 bases remained unmatched.

The V call is TRBV3-1 (or the pseudogene TRBV3-2), the J call TRBJ1-2, with TRBD1 matching 10 bases. This CDR3 region has 15 residues. The junction had 3 bases not matched to a gene; V was cut back by 1 base and J by 4 bases. Germline V gene data show CDR1 as LGHDT and CDR2 as YNNKEL (reference sequence). The DNA of the CDR3 is TGTGCCAGCAGCCAAGTTGGGACAGGGGCCTATGGCTACACCTTC. Amino acid sequence: CASSQVGTGAYGYTF.

This clone came up once. The gene calls are TRBV2 and TRBJ1-4; D is unresolved. Looked up from germline, CDR1 is SNHLY and CDR2 is FYNNEI. Trimming removed 1 base from V and 0 bases from J, with 9 bases in between. The CDR3 totals 16 residues. The CDR3 nucleotides are TGTGCCAGCAGTGAAGGACATTACTCAACTAATGAAAAACTGTTTTTT. It codes for CASSEGHYSTNEKLFF.

As concerns this clone: The sample holds other DNA sequences that translate to the same CDR3. This chain uses TRBV28 with TRBJ2-7; tentative D call: TRBD2 (5 bases). The germline V gene has CDR1 MDHEN and CDR2 SYDVKM. Trimming removed 2 bases at V and 4 bases at J, with 12 bases between. This CDR3 is 14 amino acids long. The CDR3 spells CASSLEGVAYEQYF. CDR3 coding DNA: TGTGCCAGCAGTTTAGAGGGAGTGGCTTACGAGCAGTACTTC.

The V gene is TRBV5-1, the J gene TRBJ2-2, with 7 bases fitting TRBD1. Germline CDR1 reads SGHRS; CDR2 reads YFSETQ. The CDR3 runs to 15 residues. The ends lost 1 base at V and 1 base at J; junction bases unmatched: 1. The CDR3 DNA is TGCGCCAGCAGCTTGCGACAGGGGAACACCGGGGAGCTGTTTTTT. Protein product: CASSLRQGNTGELFF.

Only one count was recorded for this clone. V gene TRBV30 combines with J gene TRBJ1-1, with TRBD1 matching over 7 bases. The CDR3 is 14 residues long. From germline, CDR1 is GTSNPN and CDR2 SVGIG (reference sequence). V shed 3 bases, J shed 1 base, and the junction held 5 bases outside the gene matches. In DNA form, the CDR3 reads TGTGCCTGGAGACAAAGGACAGGGAACACTGAAGCTTTCTTT. Amino acid sequence: CAWRQRTGNTEAFF.

The chain has TRBV6-6 and TRBJ2-6; 7 bases match TRBD1. The CDR3 length is 16 residues. CDR1 and CDR2 (germline): MNHNY, SVGAGI (reference sequence). The V segment lost 5 bases and the J segment 2 bases; nucleotides outside the gene matches: 6. For the CDR3, the DNA is TGTGCCAGCAGTAACCCCGGGACAGCTGGGGCCAACGTCCTGACTTTC. Encoded protein: CASSNPGTAGANVLTF.

V is TRBV6-5 and J is TRBJ2-1, with 8 positions matching TRBD2. The CDR3 is 13 residues long. Germline values: CDR1 MNHEY, CDR2 SVGAGI. J gave up 7 bases and V 6 bases, and 5 bases lay outside the gene matches. The CDR3 sequence: CASRPGLVNEQFF. As DNA, the CDR3 is TGTGCCAGCAGACCGGGACTAGTAAATGAGCAGTTCTTC.

The V gene is TRBV18, the J gene TRBJ2-3; 8 bases are shared with TRBD1. Germline V lookup: CDR1 KGHSH, CDR2 LQKENI. The CDR3 has 17 residues. J lost 8 bases, V lost 3 bases, and 16 bases had no gene match. CDR3 residues: CASSPLGRGPPEGTQYF. CDR3 nucleotide sequence: TGTGCCAGCTCACCCCTTGGCAGGGGGCCGCCGGAGGGTACGCAGTATTTT.

J is TRBJ2-1 and V is TRBV19; D gene ambiguous. Germline V gene lookup returns CDR1 LNHDA and CDR2 SQIVND (reference sequence). The CDR3 extends over 15 amino acids. Trimming took off 7 bases at V and 0 bases at J, with 13 bases between the two ends. The CDR3 here is CASMPRRSSYNEQFF. CDR3 nucleotide sequence: TGTGCCAGTATGCCAAGACGGAGCTCCTACAATGAGCAGTTCTTC.

The chain employs TRBV18 and TRBJ1-2, with D uncertain. The germline CDR1 and CDR2 sequences are KGHSH and LQKENI. V dropped 3 bases and J dropped 4 bases, with 15 bases sitting between them. The CDR3 contains 15 residues. CDR3 DNA: TGTGCCAGCTCACCTCATACTCCCGGGAGCTATGGCTACACCTTC. It translates to CASSPHTPGSYGYTF. Variable domain in full (rest from reference TRBV18 and TRBJ1-2): NAGVMQNPRHLVRRRGQEARLRCSPMKGHSHVYWYRQLPEEGLKFMVYLQKENIIDESGMPKERFSAEFPKEGPSILRIQQVVRGDSAAYFCASSPHTPGSYGYTFGSGTRLTVV.

This sequence joins TRBV7-2 and TRBJ2-3, with D uncertain. Germline V lookup: CDR1 SGHTA, CDR2 FQGNSA. V dropped 6 bases and J dropped 2 bases, with 6 bases sitting between them. The CDR3 totals 12 residues. The CDR3 loop is CASRTYTDTQYF. The CDR3, as DNA: TGTGCCAGCAGAACCTACACAGATACGCAGTATTTT.

With regard to this clone: The junction does not match germline at one end; this may be a read error. The chain recombines TRBV9 with TRBJ2-5, with 8 bases identical to TRBD2. CDR3 length: 14 residues. Germline-derived CDR1 and CDR2 are SGDLS and YYNGEE. The CDR3 loop reads CASSKIAGQGTQYF. The CDR3, as DNA: TGTGCCAGCAGCAAAATAGCGGGACAAGGGACCCAGTACTTC. Drawing the rest from reference TRBV9 and TRBJ2-5, the complete variable domain is DSGVTQTPKHLITATGQRVTLRCSPRSGDLSVYWYQQSLDQGLQFLIQYYNGEERAKGNILERFSAQQFPDLHSELNLSSLELGDSALYFCASSKIAGQGTQYFGPGTRLLVL.

The chain is built from TRBV9 and TRBJ2-1; 12 bases fit TRBD2. V was pared by 4 bases and J by 4 bases, with 3 bases of the junction left unmatched. This CDR3 spans 15 amino acids. Germline V lookup: CDR1 SGDLS, CDR2 YYNGEE. CDR3 nucleotide sequence: TGTGCCAGCAGCCTAGGACTAGCGGGATACAATGAGCAGTTCTTC. It encodes CASSLGLAGYNEQFF. Looking up the rest from reference TRBV9 and TRBJ2-1 gives the full variable domain: DSGVTQTPKHLITATGQRVTLRCSPRSGDLSVYWYQQSLDQGLQFLIQYYNGEERAKGNILERFSAQQFPDLHSELNLSSLELGDSALYFCASSLGLAGYNEQFFGPGTRLTVL.

This chain uses TRBV5-1 with TRBJ1-1; the match to TRBD1 covers 8 bases. The CDR3 contains 15 residues. With V trimmed by 0 bases and J by 1 base, 2 bases remained unmatched. CDR1 is SGHRS, CDR2 YFSETQ, per germline. This CDR3 reads CASSLGQGWNTEAFF. CDR3 DNA sequence: TGCGCCAGCAGCTTGGGACAGGGGTGGAACACTGAAGCTTTCTTT.

The chain has TRBV28 and TRBJ2-7; D perhaps matches TRBD2 (5 bases). This CDR3 spans 14 amino acids. Looked up from germline, CDR1 is MDHEN and CDR2 is SYDVKM. V was shortened by 5 bases and J by 2 bases, with 13 bases between the two germline ends. As DNA, the CDR3 is TGTGCCAGCAGTCCTCGGCGGGTACCCTACGAGCAGTACTTC. This translates into CASSPRRVPYEQYF.

V and J are TRBV30 and TRBJ2-7; tentatively, D is TRBD2 (6 bases). The CDR3 sequence is 13 residues long. Between the trimmed V and J ends, which lost 0 bases and 7 bases, there was a span of 13 bases. Germline CDR1 reads GTSNPN; CDR2 reads SVGIG (reference sequence). The CDR3 DNA follows: TGTGCCTGGAGTGTAACGGGAGTTAGAGAGCAGTACTTC. Its protein product is CAWSVTGVREQYF.

V is TRBV2 and J is TRBJ2-5; 7 nucleotides align to TRBD1. Looked up from germline, CDR1 is SNHLY and CDR2 is FYNNEI. The trim removed 8 bases at V and 1 base at J, leaving 10 bases unmatched. The CDR3 runs to 15 residues. DNA for the CDR3: TGTGCCAGCGCAGAAGACAGGGCCCTCCAAGAGACCCAGTACTTC. Translation: CASAEDRALQETQYF.